A selection of T cell receptor beta chains follows, all from one sample in a study of cytomegalovirus exposure and HLA in healthy donors. Sequencing used immunoSEQ multiplex PCR; TCRdb keeps in-frame clones, though not all of them. This table has 190,000 or so clones, 80% appearing once. Sequencing was performed on PBMCs. These TCRs come from a boy between 10 and 17 years old in good health and CMV-seronegative. Each CDR3 is given with its conserved first and last residue. A D gene is named only where the DNA matches it firmly. A clone size is listed for some rows: how often the clone was seen (once, few, many), or a class if it is expanded.

clone size	D gene	V gene	J gene	CDR3 protein	CDR3 DNA
-	TRBD1	TRBV9	TRBJ1-2	CASSVGDDRVVWYGYTF	TGTGCCAGCAGCGTAGGAGACGACAGGGTAGTCTGGTATGGCTACACCTTC
-	TRBD2	TRBV27	TRBJ2-1	CASSQAGSYNEQFF	TGTGCCAGCAGTCAAGCGGGGTCTTACAATGAGCAGTTCTTC
few	TRBD1	TRBV29-1	TRBJ1-2	CSAQGGGLTYGYTF	TGCAGCGCTCAGGGGGGAGGCCTAACCTATGGCTACACCTTC
-	TRBD2	TRBV27	TRBJ2-3	CASIPLAGADTQYF	TGTGCCAGCATCCCCCTAGCGGGAGCAGATACGCAGTATTTT
-	-	TRBV4-3	TRBJ1-2	CASSQVYYGLTFYGYTF	TGCGCCAGCAGCCAAGTTTACTACGGACTGACATTCTATGGCTACACCTTC
once	-	TRBV6-5	TRBJ2-7	CASSTHGPARQYF	TGTGCCAGCAGTACCCACGGTCCTGCAAGGCAGTACTTC
-	-	TRBV30	TRBJ2-3	CAWSVKGGTDTQYF	TGTGCCTGGAGTGTTAAGGGGGGCACAGATACGCAGTATTTT
-	TRBD1	TRBV30	TRBJ1-1	CAWSDNTGGTEAFF	TGTGCCTGGAGCGACAATACAGGGGGCACTGAAGCTTTCTTT
-	TRBD1	TRBV6-1	TRBJ2-7	CASSSSRDREQYF	TGTGCCAGCAGTTCGTCCCGGGACAGGGAGCAGTACTTC
few	-	TRBV7-2	TRBJ1-3	CASSLAGFSGNTIYF	TGTGCCAGCAGCTTAGCGGGCTTCTCTGGAAACACCATATATTTT
-	TRBD1	TRBV7-3	TRBJ1-2	CASSTYRGEIHGYTF	TGTGCCAGCAGCACATACAGGGGGGAGATTCATGGCTACACCTTC
-	TRBD2	TRBV7-7	TRBJ2-7	CASSLYSGPGGEQYF	TGTGCTAGCAGCTTATATAGCGGCCCGGGGGGGGAGCAGTACTTC
-	-	TRBV21-1	TRBJ2-1	CASSTLGSHRGKVF	TGTGCCAGCAGCACCCTAGGGAGCCACAGGGGTAAGGTCTTC
-	TRBD2	TRBV9	TRBJ2-3	CASSVRIAGSTDTQYF	TGTGCCAGCAGCGTGCGGATAGCGGGTAGCACAGATACGCAGTATTTT
-	-	TRBV5-1	TRBJ2-1	CASSPRGNNEQFF	TGCGCCAGCAGCCCGCGGGGAAACAATGAGCAGTTCTTC
few	-	TRBV14	TRBJ2-5	CASSQDQGPQETQYF	TGTGCCAGCAGCCAAGATCAGGGGCCCCAAGAGACCCAGTACTTC
-	TRBD2	TRBV11-3	TRBJ2-2	CASSLLAGETGELFF	TGTGCCAGCAGCCTACTAGCGGGAGAAACCGGGGAGCTGTTTTTT
-	TRBD1	TRBV4-1	TRBJ1-2	CASSQVSLVQGNYGYTF	TGCGCCAGCAGCCAAGTTAGCCTGGTACAGGGGAACTATGGCTACACCTTC
-	-	TRBV19	TRBJ1-1	CASVTQTDMNTEAFF	TGTGCCAGCGTAACCCAGACAGATATGAACACTGAAGCTTTCTTT
-	TRBD1	TRBV28	TRBJ2-5	CASSPSGTGSETQYF	TGTGCCAGCAGCCCTTCCGGGACAGGGTCAGAGACCCAGTACTTC
-	-	TRBV6-1	TRBJ1-2	CASSGVGGAYGYTF	TGTGCCAGCAGTGGGGTAGGGGGTGCTTATGGCTACACCTTC
-	TRBD2	TRBV11-3	TRBJ2-1	CASSPGLPYNEQFF	TGTGCCAGCAGCCCGGGACTACCGTACAATGAGCAGTTCTTC
-	TRBD2	TRBV11-3	TRBJ2-5	CASSLAGPGLAGDLGETQYF	TGTGCCAGCAGCTTAGCGGGTCCGGGACTAGCGGGAGACCTGGGAGAGACCCAGTACTTC
-	TRBD2	TRBV5-6	TRBJ2-7	CASSFGGDHSYEQYF	TGTGCCAGCAGCTTCGGGGGGGACCACTCCTACGAGCAGTACTTC
-	-	TRBV29-1	TRBJ1-1	CSVHLWREDTEAFF	TGCAGCGTCCATCTGTGGAGGGAGGACACTGAAGCTTTCTTT
-	TRBD2	TRBV7-6	TRBJ2-1	CASSSRLAESSYNEQFF	TGTGCCAGCAGCTCCCGACTAGCGGAGAGCTCCTACAATGAGCAGTTCTTC
-	-	TRBV4-3	TRBJ1-5	CASSQNPGDSQPQHF	TGCGCCAGCAGCCAAAACCCAGGGGATAGTCAGCCCCAGCATTTT
-	TRBD1	TRBV23-1	TRBJ1-5	CATQGRQGNQPQHF	TGCGCCACCCAAGGCAGACAGGGGAATCAGCCCCAGCATTTT
-	-	TRBV7-2	TRBJ1-4	CASSLQRATNEKLFF	TGTGCCAGCAGTTTACAACGAGCAACTAATGAAAAACTGTTTTTT
-	TRBD2	TRBV6-1	TRBJ2-3	CASRRSGVGTDTQYF	TGTGCCAGCAGACGCAGCGGGGTGGGCACAGATACGCAGTATTTT
-	-	TRBV30	TRBJ1-6	CAWSVDRTNSPLHF	TGTGCCTGGAGTGTTGATAGGACAAATTCACCCCTCCACTTT
few	-	TRBV7-8	TRBJ1-6	CASSLDAGDNSPLHF	TGTGCCAGCAGCTTAGACGCAGGGGACAATTCACCCCTCCACTTT
-	-	TRBV2	TRBJ2-1	CASSARGGSNEQFF	TGTGCCAGCAGTGCGCGGGGTGGCTCCAATGAGCAGTTCTTC
few	TRBD1	TRBV25-1	TRBJ1-2	CASSATGGRYTF	TGTGCCAGCAGTGCTACAGGGGGCCGCTACACCTTC
-	-	TRBV4-1	TRBJ1-2	CASSPLDGGLPSDYGYTF	TGCGCCAGCAGCCCGCTAGACGGAGGCCTGCCAAGCGACTATGGCTACACCTTC
once	-	TRBV6-5	TRBJ2-5	CASIDRQETQYF	TGTGCCAGCATAGACAGGCAAGAGACCCAGTACTTC
-	-	TRBV7-9	TRBJ1-1	CASSLEQGKAFF	TGTGCCAGCAGCTTAGAACAGGGAAAAGCTTTCTTT
-	-	TRBV30	TRBJ1-1	CAWSPSYRGTEAFF	TGTGCCTGGAGTCCCAGCTATAGGGGCACTGAAGCTTTCTTT
few	-	TRBV30	TRBJ1-5	CAWRSVSGNQPQHF	TGTGCCTGGAGGAGTGTCAGCGGCAATCAGCCCCAGCATTTT
-	TRBD1	TRBV9	TRBJ2-3	CASSVTGGGTDTQYF	TGTGCCAGCAGCGTAACAGGGGGCGGGACAGATACGCAGTATTTT
-	TRBD1	TRBV29-1	TRBJ1-1	CSVTTGASEAFF	TGCAGCGTTACGACAGGGGCCTCCGAAGCTTTCTTT